Each of the 24 T cell receptor beta chains below was sequenced from the same sample in a study of read filtering for tumor transcriptome and immune sequencing. From roughly 400 ng of RNA, a library with molecular barcoded alpha/delta and beta/gamma adaptors was made. Via MiXCR, TCRdb re-called the reads, giving one row per CDR3 protein. The sample consists of about 24,000 distinct CDR3 sequences, 22% of them appearing once. Material for sequencing was a population of CD138-negative cells sorted from bone marrow. The receptor set was obtained from a donor aged 40 or over with multiple myeloma.

On this clonotype: Possible read error: a much larger clone is one base away. The V and J genes are TRBV25-1 and TRBJ1-4, with D possibly matching TRBD1 (6 bases). The CDR3 is 13 residues long. Deletions cut 4 bases from V and 9 bases from J, with 12 bases between. Germline assignment: CDR1 MGHDK and CDR2 SYGVNS. CDR3 sequence: CASSGGGGKKLFF. CDR3 nucleotides: TGTGCCAGCAGTGGTGGGGGCGGTAAAAAACTGTTTTTT. Using reference TRBV25-1 and TRBJ1-4 for the parts outside the CDR3, the full variable domain is EADIYQTPRYLVIGTGKKITLECSQTMGHDKMYWYQQDPGMELHLIHYSYGVNSTEKGDLSSESTVSRIRTEHFPLTLESARPSHTSQYLCASSGGGGKKLFFGSGTQLSVL.

The rearrangement joins TRBV11-2 to TRBJ2-2; D unresolved. V gave up 0 bases and J gave up 6 bases, with 11 bases separating them. The CDR3 spans 15 residues. Germline V gene data show CDR1 as SGHAT and CDR2 as FQNNGV. CDR3 sequence: CASSLEGSLSGELFF. CDR3 sequence (DNA): TGTGCCAGCAGCTTAGAGGGATCATTATCCGGGGAGCTGTTTTTT.

There are a few counts of this clonotype. The CDR3 spells CATSDPLGGGAKNEQFF. DNA of the CDR3: TGTGCCACCAGTGATCCCCTTGGTGGGGGAGCTAAAAATGAGCAGTTCTTC. The rearrangement joins TRBV24-1 to TRBJ2-1; possibly TRBD1 or TRBD2 for D (5 bases each). The CDR3 extends over 17 amino acids. Germline loops: CDR1 KGHDR, CDR2 SFDVKD. V lost 3 bases, J lost 7 bases, and 21 bases lay in between.

The V and J genes are TRBV2 and TRBJ2-3, with 7 bases lining up with TRBD2. V lost 5 bases and J lost 2; bases outside the gene matches: 4. The CDR3 runs to 14 residues. Germline CDR1 and CDR2: SNHLY and FYNNEI. CDR3 DNA: TGTGCCAGCAGTCAGAGCGGGATCACAGATACGCAGTATTTT. This gives the protein CASSQSGITDTQYF. The full variable domain, its missing parts supplied by reference TRBV2 and TRBJ2-3, is EPEVTQTPSHQVTQMGQEVILRCVPISNHLYFYWYRQILGQKVEFLVSFYNNEISEKSEIFDDQFSVERPDGSNFTLKIRSTKLEDSAMYFCASSQSGITDTQYFGPGTRLTVL.

This clonotype was observed at least ten times. The rearrangement joins TRBV6-5 to TRBJ2-3; no definite D call. Germline CDR1 MNHEY, CDR2 SVGAGI. There are 15 residues in the CDR3. V was pared by 0 bases and J by 4 bases, with 11 bases between. Here the CDR3 reads CASSYSRSSADTQYF. As DNA, the CDR3 is TGTGCCAGCAGTTACTCGCGGTCAAGCGCAGATACGCAGTATTTT.

Only a few counts were recorded for this clonotype. The chain has TRBV14 and TRBJ1-1; D uncertain. Germline CDR1 is SGHDN and CDR2 is FVKESK. Trimming took 0 bases from V and 9 from J, leaving 11 bases between them. There are 13 residues in the CDR3. The CDR3 DNA is TGTGCCAGCAGCCAAGATCGCGCGGTCCAAGCTTTCTTT. The encoded protein is CASSQDRAVQAFF.

This clonotype was seen ten or more times. The chain carries TRBV4-1 and TRBJ1-1; tentative D call: TRBD1 (5 bases). The germline V gene has CDR1 MGHRA and CDR2 YSYEKL. This CDR3 is 14 amino acids long. The V gene lost 2 bases and the J gene lost 7 bases, with 14 bases spanning the gap. CDR3 protein: CASSQRGTPGEAFF. As DNA, the CDR3 is TGCGCCAGCAGCCAACGCGGGACCCCGGGTGAAGCTTTCTTT.

The chain carries TRBV12-3 or TRBV12-4 and TRBJ2-5; 15 bases match TRBD2. This CDR3 is 18 amino acids long. Losses at the gene ends were 3 bases for V and 2 bases for J; bases not matched to a gene: 7. CDR3 DNA sequence: TGTGCCAGCAGTTTTGCCGGGACTAGCGGGGGGTTTCAAGAGACCCAGTACTTC. Protein: CASSFAGTSGGFQETQYF.

This clonotype was detected ten times or more. One end of the junction fails to match germline, which may point to a read error. The V gene is TRBV7-7, the J gene TRBJ2-1; D is possibly TRBD1 (5 bases). CDR1 is SSHAT and CDR2 is FNYEAQ in the germline V gene (reference sequence). The CDR3 spans 13 residues. The CDR3 spells CASSLGQLNEQFF. CDR3 in DNA: TGTGCTAGCAGCCTGGGGCAGCTCAATGAGCAGTTCTTC. Full variable domain (missing parts from reference TRBV7-7 and TRBJ2-1): GAGVSQSPRYKVTKRGQDVTLRCDPISSHATLYWYQQALGQGPEFLTYFNYEAQPDKSGLPSDRFSAERPEGSISTLTIQRTEQRDSAMYRCASSLGQLNEQFFGPGTRLTVL.

The V gene is TRBV3-1, the J gene TRBJ2-1; D is unresolved. CDR1 and CDR2 from the germline V gene are LGHDT and YNNKEL (reference sequence). Trimming stripped 1 base from V and 11 bases from J, with 18 bases between. This CDR3 has 15 amino acids. The CDR3 sequence is CASSQGIPEYGQQFF. CDR3 DNA: TGTGCCAGCAGCCAAGGGATACCAGAGTATGGACAGCAGTTCTTC.

This clonotype was seen many times. The chain joins TRBV11-2 to TRBJ2-6; D gene unclear. V lost 1 base, J lost 2 bases, and 9 bases lay in between. CDR1 is SGHAT and CDR2 is FQNNGV in the germline V gene. The CDR3 is 16 residues long. CDR3 in amino acids: CASSLVGGTGANVLTF. The DNA of the CDR3 is TGTGCCAGCAGCTTAGTGGGTGGTACTGGGGCCAACGTCCTGACTTTC.

At least ten counts were recorded for this clonotype. The chain joins TRBV5-1 to TRBJ2-6; 7 positions agree with TRBD1. The V segment lost 7 bases and the J segment 0 bases; nucleotides outside the gene matches: 10. CDR3 length: 17 amino acids. Germline assignment: CDR1 SGHRS and CDR2 YFSETQ. CDR3 protein: CASGRGPLGSGANVLTF. CDR3 nucleotides: TGCGCCAGCGGAAGGGGGCCCCTAGGCTCTGGGGCCAACGTCCTGACTTTC.

This clonotype was seen only a few times. The V call is TRBV18, the J call TRBJ2-2; no reliable D call. The V and J ends lost 2 bases and 6 bases respectively, with 16 bases between them. CDR3 length: 16 residues. In germline, CDR1 is KGHSH, CDR2 LQKENI. CDR3 amino acids: CASSPRPLLGSGELFF. Here the CDR3 DNA reads TGTGCCAGCTCACCAAGGCCTCTGCTTGGCTCCGGGGAGCTGTTTTTT.

In this sample, this clonotype turned up many times. The rearrangement links TRBV24-1 to TRBJ2-2, with D tentatively TRBD2 (6 bases). CDR1 KGHDR and CDR2 SFDVKD come from the germline V gene. V lost 5 bases and J 7 bases, leaving 7 bases between the germline ends. The CDR3 extends over 12 amino acids. The CDR3 region is CATSARGGELFF. CDR3 in DNA: TGTGCCACCAGTGCGCGGGGCGGGGAGCTGTTTTTT.

This clonotype occurred many times. V gene TRBV20-1 combines with J gene TRBJ1-1; D gene ambiguous. This CDR3 is built from 14 residues. CDR1 is DFQATT and CDR2 is SNEGSKA in the germline V gene (reference sequence). Trimming cost V 2 bases and J 4 bases, with 14 bases left between them. CDR3: CSARILGVSTEAFF. DNA of the CDR3: TGCAGTGCTAGAATTCTTGGGGTTAGCACTGAAGCTTTCTTT.

This clonotype occurred many times. This sequence joins TRBV19 and TRBJ2-1, with 9 bases that match TRBD1. This CDR3 spans 16 amino acids. CDR1 is LNHDA and CDR2 is SQIVND in the germline V gene (reference sequence). Trimming cost V 10 bases and J 0 bases; bases outside gene matches: 10. In DNA form, the CDR3 reads TGTGCCACCCGGGACAGGGCAGGTAGCTCCTACAATGAGCAGTTCTTC. Translation: CATRDRAGSSYNEQFF.

Ten or more counts support this clonotype. This chain connects TRBV7-9 to TRBJ1-1; D remains unclear. The germline V gene has CDR1 SEHNR and CDR2 FQNEAQ (reference sequence). The CDR3 is made up of 15 amino acids. V lost 1 base to trimming and J lost 0 bases, with 9 bases between them. The CDR3: CASSLGVGMNTEAFF. CDR3 nucleotides: TGTGCCAGCAGCTTAGGGGTGGGGATGAACACTGAAGCTTTCTTT.

Regarding this clonotype: This likely traces to a read error, being one base from a far larger clone. The chain joins TRBV7-2 to TRBJ2-1, with a weak D call TRBD1 (5 bases). This CDR3 region has 17 residues. Per germline, CDR1 SGHTA and CDR2 FQGNSA. The CDR3 region has the DNA TGTGCCAGCAGCCCCTCAGGGCAGGGATTCTCCTACAATAAGCAGTTCTTC. Its protein is CASSPSGQGFSYNKQFF.

The chain carries TRBV19 and TRBJ2-1, with D perhaps TRBD1 (5 bases). The germline CDR1 and CDR2 sequences are LNHDA and SQIVND (reference sequence). V lost 6 bases and J lost 9, with 15 bases in between. The CDR3 runs 13 residues. Here the CDR3 reads CASSSLRGSEQFF. For the CDR3, the DNA is TGTGCCAGTAGCAGTCTTAGGGGCAGTGAGCAGTTCTTC.

This clonotype was observed at least ten times. V is TRBV7-9 and J is TRBJ2-1; 8 bases match TRBD1. The V segment lost 5 bases and the J segment 7 bases; nucleotides outside the gene matches: 13. Germline-derived CDR1 and CDR2 are SEHNR and FQNEAQ (reference sequence). This CDR3 comprises 16 residues. As DNA, the CDR3 is TGTGCCAGCAGCCCAAGTCCCGGGACAGGATCTAATGAGCAGTTCTTC. The encoded protein is CASSPSPGTGSNEQFF.

This clonotype was found a few times. The chain carries TRBV19 and TRBJ1-2; perhaps TRBD1 as D (5 bases). V was clipped by 10 bases and J by 4 bases, with 22 bases between them. The germline CDR1 and CDR2 sequences are LNHDA and SQIVND (reference sequence). The CDR3 is 15 amino acids. The CDR3 sequence: CATYTHRQGLYGYTF. In DNA, the CDR3 is TGTGCCACGTATACGCACCGCCAGGGTCTCTATGGCTACACCTTC.

This chain joins TRBV28 and TRBJ2-5; 7 nucleotides agree with TRBD1. CDR3 length equals 14 residues. CDR1 and CDR2 (germline): MDHEN, SYDVKM. The junction had 7 bases not matched to a gene; V was cut back by 6 bases and J by 3 bases. The CDR3 here is CASSPTGVKETQYF. The CDR3 DNA is TGTGCCAGCAGCCCTACAGGGGTCAAAGAGACCCAGTACTTC. The complete variable domain, with remaining parts taken from reference TRBV28 and TRBJ2-5, reads DVKVTQSSRYLVKRTGEKVFLECVQDMDHENMFWYRQDPGLGLRLIYFSYDVKMKEKGDIPEGYSVSREKKERFSLILESASTNQTSMYLCASSPTGVKETQYFGPGTRLLVL.

This clonotype was observed at least ten times. The chain links TRBV7-3 to TRBJ1-1; D unresolved. The CDR3 totals 13 residues. CDR1 is SGHTA and CDR2 is FQGTGA in the germline V gene. Trimming left V 1 base short and J 0 bases short, with 3 bases between. In DNA, the CDR3 is TGTGCCAGCAGCTTAAGTTTGAACACTGAAGCTTTCTTT. It codes for CASSLSLNTEAFF.

V and J are TRBV7-6 and TRBJ2-7; perhaps D is TRBD1 or TRBD2 (6 bases each). This CDR3 comprises 14 residues. V was trimmed by 5 bases and J by 2 bases, leaving 13 bases between them. Germline V CDR1 and CDR2: SGHVS, FNYEAQ. The CDR3 loop is CASSQGTGTYEQYF. Here the CDR3 DNA reads TGTGCCAGCAGCCAGGGGACTGGGACCTACGAGCAGTACTTC.